Listed here is a single T cell receptor beta chain. These data belong to a study of control samples from healthy donors and cancer patients. The CDR3 is 12 amino acids. Between the trimmed V and J ends, which lost 6 bases and 4 bases, there was a span of 9 bases. Per germline, CDR1 MNHEY and CDR2 SVGAGI. The protocol was immunoSEQ multiplex PCR, while the TCRdb copy is restricted to in-frame clones and leaves out a portion. The table lists 150,000 to 200,000 clones, just over 85% of them singletons. The sequenced material came from blood. The V and J genes are TRBV6-5 and TRBJ1-2; unclear D gene. The clonotype was recovered from a young man in good health. In DNA form, the CDR3 reads TGTGCCAGCAGAGATACCAGCTATGGCTACACCTTC. This encodes CASRDTSYGYTF.